These 14 T cell receptor beta chains were sequenced from one sample in a study of blood T cell repertoires in COVID-19. Data came from immunoSEQ multiplex PCR; TCRdb stores just in-frame clones and leaves some out. The repertoire holds roughly 150,000 clones, with around 82% as singletons. The sequencing sample was made of PBMCs or T cells enriched from blood (not recorded which). These receptor sequences come from a man aged 55 to 70 who had recovered from COVID-19.

Turning to this clone: A junction end diverges from the germline sequence, so it may reflect a read error. V usage is TRBV27 and J usage is TRBJ1-6; D might be TRBD1 (5 bases). The CDR3 totals 13 residues. Germline V gene data show CDR1 as MNHEY and CDR2 as SMNVEV (reference sequence). CDR3 protein: CASQQGYYSPLHF. The CDR3 DNA is TGTGCCTCCCAGCAGGGCTATTATTCACCCCTCCACTTT.

The chain links TRBV7-7 to TRBJ2-7; maybe TRBD1 (6 bases). Germline V gene data show CDR1 as SSHAT and CDR2 as FNYEAQ (reference sequence). This CDR3 is 14 amino acids long. Between the trimmed V and J ends, which lost 5 bases and 1 base, there was a span of 12 bases. The CDR3 reads CASSKTQGSYEQYF. The CDR3 nucleotides read TGTGCCAGCAGCAAAACACAGGGTTCCTACGAGCAGTACTTC.

The rearrangement uses TRBV6-2 or TRBV6-3 and TRBJ2-7; D might be TRBD1 (6 bases). The CDR3 totals 14 residues. Germline V CDR1 and CDR2: MNHEY, SVGEGT. V was pared by 4 bases and J by 0 bases, with 10 bases between. This chain's CDR3 is CASSFQGISYEQYF. CDR3 sequence (DNA): TGTGCCAGCAGTTTTCAGGGGATCTCCTACGAGCAGTACTTC.

The chain combines TRBV7-6 with TRBJ2-7; a possible D gene is TRBD2 (5 bases). With 5 bases removed from V and 4 bases from J, the gap between germline ends came to 18 bases. Looked up from germline, CDR1 is SGHVS and CDR2 is FNYEAQ. There are 15 residues in the CDR3. The chain's CDR3 is CASSPTGDQEYEQYF. The CDR3 DNA follows: TGTGCCAGCAGCCCAACCGGGGATCAAGAATACGAGCAGTACTTC.

This clone has only a few counts. The J gene is TRBJ2-1, the V gene TRBV12-3 or TRBV12-4, with D uncertain. The CDR3 covers 13 residues. V dropped 1 base and J dropped 4 bases, with 5 bases sitting between them. The CDR3 DNA reads as TGTGCCAGCAGTTTAGGGCCATACAATGAGCAGTTCTTC. It encodes CASSLGPYNEQFF.

The chain combines TRBV19 with TRBJ1-1; no definite D call. V lost 1 base and J lost 2, with 5 bases in between. Germline V lookup: CDR1 LNHDA, CDR2 SQIVND (reference sequence). This CDR3 contains 13 residues. The CDR3 coding sequence is TGTGCCAGTAGTATAGGTTCTAACACTGAAGCTTTCTTT. Protein sequence: CASSIGSNTEAFF.

This chain links TRBV9 with TRBJ1-1; no clear D. CDR1 is SGDLS, CDR2 YYNGEE, per germline. V was pared by 5 bases and J by 4 bases, with 15 bases between. CDR3 length: 14 amino acids. CDR3 coding DNA: TGTGCCAGCAGGGCCGTAGAGCGGGGCACTGAAGCTTTCTTT. Amino acids: CASRAVERGTEAFF.

V gene TRBV19 combines with J gene TRBJ1-1; D is unresolved. CDR3 length: 13 amino acids. Germline CDR1 LNHDA, CDR2 SQIVND (reference sequence). Trimming cost V 5 bases and J 1 base, with 8 bases left between them. The CDR3 here is CASSRVWNTEAFF. The CDR3 DNA reads as TGTGCCAGTAGTCGTGTTTGGAACACTGAAGCTTTCTTT.

V is TRBV19 and J is TRBJ2-1, with TRBD1 matching 8 bases. Germline V lookup: CDR1 LNHDA, CDR2 SQIVND (reference sequence). J gave up 9 bases and V 7 bases, and 11 bases lay outside the gene matches. The CDR3 is 14 residues long. Here the CDR3 reads CASNNFQGAGEQFF. The CDR3 DNA is TGTGCCAGTAACAACTTCCAGGGGGCTGGTGAGCAGTTCTTC.

The chain's CDR3 is CASSSGLAITDTQYF. The CDR3 DNA sequence: TGCGCCAGCAGCTCCGGACTAGCCATCACAGATACGCAGTATTTT. V gene TRBV5-1 combines with J gene TRBJ2-3, with 8 bases aligning to TRBD2. With V trimmed by 3 bases and J by 2 bases, 5 bases remained unmatched. This CDR3 is 15 amino acids long. Germline CDR1 is SGHRS and CDR2 is YFSETQ.

The CDR3 sequence: CASSRSGTGDSGNTIYF. The CDR3 nucleotides are TGTGCCAGCAGCCGATCCGGGACAGGGGATTCCGGAAACACCATATATTTT. The J gene is TRBJ1-3, the V gene TRBV3-1 (or the pseudogene TRBV3-2); 10 bases are a match to TRBD1. Trimming removed 4 bases from V and 4 bases from J; junction bases left unmatched: 10. CDR1 and CDR2 from the germline V gene are LGHDT and YNNKEL (reference sequence). The CDR3 loop spans 17 amino acids.

This clone was found once. This chain joins TRBV28 and TRBJ1-5, with 7 bases lining up with TRBD1. Germline assignment: CDR1 MDHEN and CDR2 SYDVKM. The CDR3 covers 15 residues. The junction had 5 bases not matched to a gene; V was cut back by 3 bases and J by 3 bases. CDR3 sequence (DNA): TGTGCCAGCAGTTTTCGGGACAGCTACAATCAGCCCCAGCATTTT. Its translation is CASSFRDSYNQPQHF.

Points on this clone: One end of the junction does not line up with germline, which may come from a read error. The chain joins TRBV6-1 to TRBJ1-5, with 7 bases fitting TRBD1. The CDR3 is made up of 20 amino acids. In germline, CDR1 is MNHNS, CDR2 SASEGT. In DNA, the CDR3 is TGTGCCAGCAGAGAAGCGACCCGGACAGGCGGCCGTCATAGCAATCAGCCCCAGCATTTT. Encoded protein: CASREATRTGGRHSNQPQHF.

The gene calls are TRBV5-1 and TRBJ1-2; 11 bases map to TRBD1. CDR3 length: 17 residues. The V and J ends lost 4 bases and 4 bases, in that order; junction bases with no gene match: 12. Germline V gene data show CDR1 as SGHRS and CDR2 as YFSETQ. The CDR3 protein is CASSLGTGGLDLYGYTF. The CDR3 DNA sequence: TGCGCCAGCAGCCTTGGGACAGGGGGACTAGACCTCTATGGCTACACCTTC.